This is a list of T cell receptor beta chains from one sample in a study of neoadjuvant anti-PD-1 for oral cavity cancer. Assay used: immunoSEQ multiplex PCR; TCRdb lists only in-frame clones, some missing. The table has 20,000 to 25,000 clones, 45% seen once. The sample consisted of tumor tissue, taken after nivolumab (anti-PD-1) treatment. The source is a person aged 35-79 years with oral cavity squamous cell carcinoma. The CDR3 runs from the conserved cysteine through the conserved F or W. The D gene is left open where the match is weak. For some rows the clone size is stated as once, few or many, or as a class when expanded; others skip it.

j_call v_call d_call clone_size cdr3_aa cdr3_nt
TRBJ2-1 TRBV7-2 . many CASSPRRAAYNEQFF TGTGCCAGCAGCCCGAGGAGGGCCGCCTACAATGAGCAGTTCTTC
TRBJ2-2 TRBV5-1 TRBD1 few CASSSRQGAGELFF TGCGCCAGCAGCTCCCGACAGGGGGCCGGGGAGCTGTTTTTT
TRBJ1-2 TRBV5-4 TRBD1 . CASSFGTVGDYGYTF TGTGCCAGCAGCTTCGGGACAGTTGGTGACTATGGCTACACCTTC
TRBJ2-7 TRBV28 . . CASSLEGREQYF TGTGCCAGCAGTTTGGAGGGGCGCGAGCAGTACTTC
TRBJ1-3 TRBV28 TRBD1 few CASTLGQGRNTIYF TGTGCCAGCACCCTTGGACAGGGGCGAAACACCATATATTTT
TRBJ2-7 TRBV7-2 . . CASTPGRGDPGEQYF TGTGCCAGCACCCCGGGTCGGGGAGATCCAGGCGAGCAGTACTTC
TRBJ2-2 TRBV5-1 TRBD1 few CATQTGDNTGELFF TGCGCCACCCAGACAGGGGATAACACCGGGGAGCTGTTTTTT
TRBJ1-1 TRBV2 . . CASKIQRNTEAFF TGTGCCAGCAAGATACAGAGGAACACTGAAGCTTTCTTT
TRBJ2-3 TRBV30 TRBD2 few CAWSTGLAGGSTDTQYF TGTGCCTGGAGTACAGGACTAGCGGGGGGGAGCACAGATACGCAGTATTTT
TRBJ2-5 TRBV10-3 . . CAISESTRGTAKETQYF TGTGCCATCAGTGAGTCGACTCGCGGGACAGCTAAAGAGACCCAGTACTTC
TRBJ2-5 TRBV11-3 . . CASSHTDQETQYF TGTGCCAGCAGCCATACGGATCAAGAGACCCAGTACTTC
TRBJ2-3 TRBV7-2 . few CASSLKSGRTDTQYF TGTGCCAGCAGCTTAAAGTCAGGGCGCACAGATACGCAGTATTTT
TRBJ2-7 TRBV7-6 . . CASSLALGRYEQYF TGTGCCAGCAGCTTAGCGCTCGGCAGGTACGAGCAGTACTTC
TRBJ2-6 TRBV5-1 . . CASSYQVGFGANVLTF TGCGCCAGCAGCTACCAGGTTGGTTTTGGGGCCAACGTCCTGACTTTC
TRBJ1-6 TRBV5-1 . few CASSLDQISNSPLHF TGCGCCAGCAGCTTGGATCAGATATCGAATTCACCCCTCCACTTT
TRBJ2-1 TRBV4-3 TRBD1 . CASSQEGQGSYNEQFF TGCGCCAGCAGCCAGGAGGGACAGGGTTCCTACAATGAGCAGTTCTTC
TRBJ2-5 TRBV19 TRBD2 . CASSIGTSGQETQYF TGTGCCAGTAGTATAGGGACTAGCGGGCAAGAGACCCAGTACTTC
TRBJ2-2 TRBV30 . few CAWRPITRNTGELFF TGTGCCTGGAGGCCCATTACTAGAAACACCGGGGAGCTGTTTTTT
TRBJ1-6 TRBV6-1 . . CASSYEGALALHF TGTGCCAGCAGTTATGAAGGGGCCCTGGCCCTCCACTTT
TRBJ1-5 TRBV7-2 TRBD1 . CASSHRTGGQPQHF TGTGCCAGCAGCCACCGGACAGGGGGTCAGCCCCAGCATTTT
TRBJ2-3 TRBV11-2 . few CASSPRDSDTQYF TGTGCCAGCAGCCCCCGGGACTCCGATACGCAGTATTTT
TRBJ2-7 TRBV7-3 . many CASSLNAAGAGDEQYF TGTGCCAGCAGCTTAAACGCCGCCGGGGCAGGTGACGAGCAGTACTTC
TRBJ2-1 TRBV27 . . CASSKTDYNEQFF TGTGCCAGCAGTAAGACAGACTACAATGAGCAGTTCTTC
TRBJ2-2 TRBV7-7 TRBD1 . CASSSQGANTGELFF TGTGCCAGCAGCTCACAGGGGGCGAACACCGGGGAGCTGTTTTTT
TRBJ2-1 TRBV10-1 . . CASSPNLGQSGDNEQFF TGCGCCAGCAGCCCCAACTTGGGACAAAGTGGAGACAATGAGCAGTTCTTC
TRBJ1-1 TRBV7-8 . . CASSAFAEAFF TGTGCCAGCAGCGCCTTCGCTGAAGCTTTCTTT
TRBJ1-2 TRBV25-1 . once CASSEPGHNYGYTF TGTGCCAGCAGTGAACCGGGACACAACTATGGCTACACCTTC
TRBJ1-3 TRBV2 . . CASSPGWNTIYF TGTGCCAGCAGCCCCGGGTGGAACACCATATATTTT
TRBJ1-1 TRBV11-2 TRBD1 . CASSATGQRGTEAFF TGTGCCAGCAGCGCAACGGGACAGAGGGGCACTGAAGCTTTCTTT
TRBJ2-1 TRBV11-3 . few CASSLAGGEQFF TGTGCCAGCAGCTTAGCAGGAGGTGAGCAGTTCTTC
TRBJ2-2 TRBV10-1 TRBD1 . CASTTVPGGPGELFF TGCGCCAGCACCACGGTCCCAGGGGGCCCCGGGGAGCTGTTTTTT
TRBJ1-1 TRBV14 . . CASSQGIGWSAGTEAFF TGTGCCAGCAGCCAGGGCATAGGGTGGTCGGCTGGGACTGAAGCTTTCTTT
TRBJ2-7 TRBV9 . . CASSVGPDSFYEQYF TGTGCCAGCAGCGTAGGACCTGATTCCTTCTACGAGCAGTACTTC
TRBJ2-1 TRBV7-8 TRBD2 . CASSLGLAGGASPSSYNEQFF TGTGCCAGCAGCTTAGGACTAGCGGGGGGCGCCTCCCCAAGCTCCTACAATGAGCAGTTCTTC
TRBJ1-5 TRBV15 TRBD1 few CATSSLGQGQQPQHF TGTGCCACCAGCAGTCTCGGACAGGGGCAGCAGCCCCAGCATTTT
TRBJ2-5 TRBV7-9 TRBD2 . CASSHGTSGGQETQYF TGTGCCAGCAGCCACGGGACTAGCGGGGGCCAAGAGACCCAGTACTTC
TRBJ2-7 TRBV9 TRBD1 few CASSAGGEQYF TGTGCCAGCAGCGCAGGGGGCGAGCAGTACTTC
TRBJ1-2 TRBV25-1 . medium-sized CASSEDWEGYTF TGTGCCAGCAGTGAAGATTGGGAGGGCTACACCTTC
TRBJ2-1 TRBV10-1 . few CASSESGVWSDEQFF TGCGCCAGCAGTGAGTCTGGGGTTTGGTCAGATGAGCAGTTCTTC
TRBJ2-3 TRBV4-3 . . CASSHDFQGYSTDTQYF TGCGCCAGCAGCCACGATTTCCAGGGGTATAGCACAGATACGCAGTATTTT
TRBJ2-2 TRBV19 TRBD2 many CASSTTSGGSGELFF TGTGCCAGTAGCACAACGTCGGGGGGATCCGGGGAGCTGTTTTTT
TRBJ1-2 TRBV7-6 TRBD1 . CASSSGQGSFGYTF TGTGCCAGCAGTTCCGGACAGGGAAGCTTTGGCTACACCTTC
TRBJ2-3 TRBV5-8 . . CASSLAVTGRSTDTQYF TGTGCCAGCAGCTTGGCCGTTACAGGCCGAAGCACAGATACGCAGTATTTT
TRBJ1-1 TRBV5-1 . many CASSLDGPMNTEAFF TGCGCCAGCAGCTTGGACGGTCCAATGAACACTGAAGCTTTCTTT